The 26 T cell receptor beta chains below were found in one sample sequenced in a study of blood T cell repertoires in COVID-19. Here immunoSEQ multiplex PCR was the method, and the copy in TCRdb shows in-frame clones only, minus some. The sample shows over 150,000 clones, 87% of them seen only once. The sample consisted of peripheral blood. The origin of the receptors is a woman aged 60-75 years who had recovered from COVID-19.

Turning to this clone: The same CDR3 also results from other DNA sequences found in this sample. The chain links TRBV28 to TRBJ2-7; no clear D. V was clipped by 1 base and J by 4 bases, with 5 bases between them. The CDR3 runs to 12 residues. Germline assignment: CDR1 MDHEN and CDR2 SYDVKM. Here the CDR3 reads CASSLSGYEQYF. DNA for the CDR3: TGTGCCAGCAGTTTATCCGGTTACGAGCAGTACTTC.

This sequence joins TRBV9 and TRBJ2-3; D is perhaps TRBD2 (5 bases). This CDR3 is built from 14 residues. Trimming pared 0 bases from V and 5 bases from J, leaving 10 bases between. Germline V gene lookup returns CDR1 SGDLS and CDR2 YYNGEE. CDR3 in amino acids: CASSVGLAGDTQYF. The CDR3 DNA follows: TGTGCCAGCAGCGTAGGGCTAGCCGGAGATACGCAGTATTTT.

V usage is TRBV5-1 and J usage is TRBJ1-1; weak D call: TRBD1 (5 bases). Germline V gives CDR1 SGHRS, CDR2 YFSETQ. The CDR3 loop spans 14 amino acids. Trimming left V 1 base short and J 5 bases short, with 12 bases between. This CDR3 is CASSLQGEGTEAFF. The DNA of the CDR3 is TGCGCCAGCAGCTTGCAAGGGGAGGGGACTGAAGCTTTCTTT.

The chain employs TRBV3-1 (or the pseudogene TRBV3-2) and TRBJ2-7, with TRBD2 matching 8 bases. CDR1 is LGHDT, CDR2 YNNKEL, per germline (reference sequence). This CDR3 region has 15 residues. Trimming at V came to 6 bases and at J to 0 bases, leaving 7 bases not matched to a gene. The DNA for the CDR3 is TGTGCCAGCAGAGCATCGGGACTAGTCTCCTACGAGCAGTACTTC. Translation: CASRASGLVSYEQYF.

This clone appeared a single time. V usage is TRBV7-3 and J usage is TRBJ1-1; D is perhaps TRBD1 (5 bases). This CDR3 contains 14 residues. Germline CDR1 and CDR2: SGHTA and FQGTGA. V was cut by 1 base and J by 6 bases, with 12 bases left in between. The CDR3 region has the DNA TGTGCCAGCAGCTTAAGGCAGGGAATGGCTGAAGCTTTCTTT. Amino acid sequence: CASSLRQGMAEAFF.

This chain joins TRBV28 and TRBJ2-1; 10 bases are a match to TRBD2. V was clipped by 8 bases and J by 4 bases; unmatched bases: 5. The CDR3 extends over 14 amino acids. Germline lookup yields CDR1 MDHEN and CDR2 SYDVKM. The CDR3 spells CASQAGGVYNEQFF. For the CDR3, the DNA is TGTGCCAGCCAAGCGGGGGGGGTATACAATGAGCAGTTCTTC.

V and J are TRBV28 and TRBJ1-2, with TRBD1 as a possible D gene (5 bases). The CDR3 length is 12 residues. CDR1 and CDR2 (germline): MDHEN, SYDVKM. Trimming took off 6 bases at V and 8 bases at J, with 13 bases between the two ends. CDR3 DNA: TGTGCCAGCAGCCAGGCAGGGAGGGGCTACACCTTC. Residues: CASSQAGRGYTF.

The chain uses TRBV7-9 and TRBJ2-2; 7 bases line up with TRBD2. The CDR3 sequence is 16 residues long. The V gene's germline CDR1 is SEHNR and CDR2 FQNEAQ (reference sequence). V lost 4 bases to trimming and J lost 1 base; unmatched junction nucleotides: 6. Here the CDR3 reads CASSSKSGENTGELFF. CDR3 DNA sequence: TGTGCCAGCAGCTCAAAAAGCGGGGAGAACACCGGGGAGCTGTTTTTT.

This sequence joins TRBV28 and TRBJ1-5; 7 bases line up with TRBD1. V gave up 2 bases and J gave up 4 bases; unmatched junction bases: 5. CDR3 size: 15 residues. CDR1 MDHEN and CDR2 SYDVKM come from the germline V gene. CDR3 DNA: TGTGCCAGCAGTTTAGTGACAGGGCAGAATCAGCCCCAGCATTTT. As protein: CASSLVTGQNQPQHF.

This clone was picked up one time. The genes are TRBV7-9 and TRBJ2-5; D gene ambiguous. The V end was cut by 1 base, the J end by 5 bases, with 17 bases between. The CDR3 runs to 16 residues. Germline loops: CDR1 SEHNR, CDR2 FQNEAQ (reference sequence). The CDR3 bases are TGTGCCAGCAGCTTAGACGGGTCTTCGGTTCTCGAGACCCAGTACTTC. Its translation is CASSLDGSSVLETQYF.

This rearrangement joins TRBV3-1 (or the pseudogene TRBV3-2) to TRBJ2-7, with 9 bases aligning to TRBD1. The CDR3 is 14 residues long. The V and J ends lost 8 bases and 3 bases, in that order; junction bases with no gene match: 8. Germline CDR1 is LGHDT and CDR2 is YNNKEL (reference sequence). The CDR3 is CASSPATGGYEQYF. The CDR3 nucleotides are TGTGCCAGCTCCCCTGCGACAGGGGGCTACGAGCAGTACTTC.

The chain couples TRBV24-1 to TRBJ1-1; 8 bases fit TRBD1. The CDR3 is 15 amino acids. The J segment lost 2 bases and the V segment lost 4 bases, leaving 5 bases of the junction unmatched. The germline CDR1 and CDR2 sequences are KGHDR and SFDVKD. The chain's CDR3 is CATSDPDRGNTEAFF. CDR3 nucleotide sequence: TGTGCCACCAGTGACCCCGACAGGGGAAACACTGAAGCTTTCTTT.

This chain connects TRBV5-4 to TRBJ1-4; perhaps TRBD1 as D (5 bases). V was trimmed by 5 bases and J by 7 bases, leaving 18 bases between them. The CDR3 totals 15 residues. CDR1 is SGHNT and CDR2 is YYREEE in the germline V gene (reference sequence). The CDR3 nucleotides read TGTGCCAGCAGTTCGAGCAGCCAGGGACTTGAAAAACTGTTTTTT. Amino acids: CASSSSSQGLEKLFF.

The gene calls are TRBV7-2 and TRBJ1-2, with 7 bases matching TRBD1. The ends lost 1 base at V and 4 bases at J; junction bases unmatched: 6. The germline V gene has CDR1 SGHTA and CDR2 FQGNSA. This CDR3 spans 15 amino acids. The CDR3 loop reads CASSLGDRAAYGYTF. DNA of the CDR3: TGTGCCAGCAGCTTAGGAGACAGGGCGGCCTATGGCTACACCTTC. Supplemented by reference TRBV7-2 and TRBJ1-2, the full variable domain reads GAGVSQSPSNKVTEKGKDVELRCDPISGHTALYWYRQSLGQGLEFLIYFQGNSAPDKSGLPSDRFSAERTGGSVSTLTIQRTQQEDSAVYLCASSLGDRAAYGYTFGSGTRLTVV.

The chain employs TRBV6-8 and TRBJ2-3, with TRBD2 matching over 11 bases. There are 16 residues in the CDR3. Germline V gene sequence: CDR1 MNHGY, CDR2 SAAAGT. V trimming: 2 bases; J trimming: 1 base; junction bases outside the gene matches: 2. The CDR3 sequence is CASSYGLAGGTDTQYF. CDR3 DNA: TGTGCCAGCAGTTACGGACTAGCGGGTGGCACAGATACGCAGTATTTT.

The chain is built from TRBV4-3 and TRBJ1-2; perhaps TRBD1 as D (5 bases). This CDR3 has 13 amino acids. With 0 bases removed from V and 8 bases from J, the gap between germline ends came to 10 bases. Germline V gene sequence: CDR1 LGHNA, CDR2 YSLEER. This CDR3 is CASSQESGEGYTF. The DNA for the CDR3 is TGCGCCAGCAGCCAAGAATCGGGGGAAGGCTACACCTTC.

The gene calls are TRBV4-1 and TRBJ1-5, with unresolved D. CDR1 MGHRA and CDR2 YSYEKL come from the germline V gene. V gave up 0 bases and J gave up 0 bases, with 9 bases separating them. This CDR3 region has 16 residues. As DNA, the CDR3 is TGCGCCAGCAGCCAAGAGGGCAGATATAGCAATCAGCCCCAGCATTTT. Protein product: CASSQEGRYSNQPQHF.

This clone was seen only once. The chain joins TRBV18 to TRBJ2-7; TRBD1 is a possible D gene (7 bases). The CDR3 extends over 14 amino acids. CDR1 and CDR2 from the germline V gene are KGHSH and LQKENI. Trimming shortened V by 3 bases and J by 6 bases, and 15 bases separated the two germline ends. The CDR3 DNA reads as TGTGCCAGCTCACCCGGAGGGGGCGTGGGCGAGCAGTACTTC. Protein: CASSPGGGVGEQYF. Together with reference TRBV18 and TRBJ2-7, the CDR3 gives the full variable domain: NAGVMQNPRHLVRRRGQEARLRCSPMKGHSHVYWYRQLPEEGLKFMVYLQKENIIDESGMPKERFSAEFPKEGPSILRIQQVVRGDSAAYFCASSPGGGVGEQYFGPGTRLTVT.

V is TRBV19 and J is TRBJ1-1; D unclear. V was trimmed by 6 bases and J by 0 bases, leaving 14 bases between them. Germline CDR1 and CDR2: LNHDA and SQIVND (reference sequence). The CDR3 spans 15 residues. The DNA of the CDR3 is TGTGCCAGTAGCCCCAACCCTTACTTGAACACTGAAGCTTTCTTT. Protein product: CASSPNPYLNTEAFF.

This sequence joins TRBV5-1 and TRBJ2-2; D perhaps matches TRBD1 (6 bases). V dropped 3 bases and J dropped 4 bases, with 10 bases sitting between them. There are 14 residues in the CDR3. Looked up from germline, CDR1 is SGHRS and CDR2 is YFSETQ. The CDR3 DNA reads TGCGCCAGCAGCTCTACAGGGACCACCGGGGAGCTGTTTTTT. It encodes CASSSTGTTGELFF.

This chain connects TRBV4-3 to TRBJ2-1, with TRBD1 matching 8 bases. Germline assignment: CDR1 LGHNA and CDR2 YSLEER. Trimming cost V 4 bases and J 3 bases; bases outside gene matches: 14. The CDR3 runs to 18 residues. CDR3 loop: CASSLLSHGQGSYNEQFF. The CDR3 region has the DNA TGCGCCAGCAGCCTTCTTAGCCACGGACAGGGTAGCTACAATGAGCAGTTCTTC.

The genes are TRBV5-4 and TRBJ1-6; tentative D call: TRBD1 (6 bases). The CDR3 is 15 amino acids. Germline V gene data show CDR1 as SGHNT and CDR2 as YYREEE (reference sequence). The ends were cut back, 4 bases at V and 9 bases at J, with 17 bases in the middle. The CDR3 coding sequence is TGTGCCAGCAGCCAGGACAGTCCCAAGAGTTCACCCCTCCACTTT. Amino acids: CASSQDSPKSSPLHF.

The rearrangement joins TRBV11-2 to TRBJ2-3; 8 nucleotides align to TRBD1. CDR1 and CDR2 (germline): SGHAT, FQNNGV. This CDR3 is built from 15 residues. V lost 7 bases and J lost 0; bases outside the gene matches: 6. Here the CDR3 reads CASITTGASTDTQYF. CDR3 sequence (DNA): TGTGCCAGCATAACGACAGGGGCGAGCACAGATACGCAGTATTTT.

This chain connects TRBV18 to TRBJ1-1; D is unresolved. CDR3 length equals 14 residues. V dropped 2 bases and J dropped 11 bases, with 18 bases sitting between them. Germline-derived CDR1 and CDR2 are KGHSH and LQKENI. The CDR3 loop reads CASSPLGDATLAFF. CDR3 bases: TGTGCCAGCTCACCATTGGGCGACGCAACTTTGGCTTTCTTT.

Only one count was recorded for this clone. The chain couples TRBV5-4 to TRBJ1-1, with D maybe TRBD1 (6 bases). Between the trimmed V and J ends, which lost 4 bases and 1 base, there was a span of 8 bases. Germline V gene sequence: CDR1 SGHNT, CDR2 YYREEE (reference sequence). This CDR3 is 13 amino acids long. CDR3 nucleotide sequence: TGTGCCAGCAGCCAGGACAGGAACACTGAAGCTTTCTTT. This translates into CASSQDRNTEAFF.

This rearrangement joins TRBV9 to TRBJ1-1; TRBD1 matches at 10 bases. Per germline, CDR1 SGDLS and CDR2 YYNGEE. The CDR3 contains 19 residues. V shed 2 bases and J 1 base; nucleotides not matched to a gene: 14. This chain's CDR3 is CASSVGQGSSAPENTEAFF. In nucleotides, the CDR3 is TGTGCCAGCAGCGTGGGACAGGGGTCATCGGCCCCTGAGAACACTGAAGCTTTCTTT.